This T cell receptor beta chain was profiled in a study of human T cells and chemical hapten exposure. Indicated time point: patch test 1, 2 weeks after DPC sensitization. Regarding treatment: therapeutic diphenylcyclopropenone sensitization with weekly scalp DPC. The CDR3 is 15 residues long. Germline CDR1 reads MNHEY; CDR2 reads SVGAGI. V was shortened by 5 bases and J by 6 bases, with 19 bases between the two germline ends. MiXCR, applied by TCRdb to the RACE reads, yields one record per CDR3 protein. The sample yields around 190,000 distinct CDR3 sequences, approximately 20% seen once. The TCR sequence derives from a woman in her forties or fifties with alopecia areata. Some clones in this sample may be carry-over from other donors' samples. The chain recombines TRBV6-5 with TRBJ1-2, with D maybe TRBD1 (5 bases). The source material was whole blood, sampled in connection with sensitization to the hapten diphenylcyclopropenone (DPC). The CDR3 coding sequence is TGTGCCAGCAGTCTCACCCGGGGGTCTTACAATGGCTACACCTTC. The encoded protein is CASSLTRGSYNGYTF.